The present T cell receptor beta chain was sequenced within a study of lymphopenia after photon versus proton radiotherapy. In germline, CDR1 is LGHNA, CDR2 YSLEER. Losses at the gene ends were 3 bases for V and 4 bases for J; bases not matched to a gene: 7. This CDR3 has 17 amino acids. The method was immunoSEQ multiplex PCR; TCRdb's version includes in-frame clones alone and lacks a portion of them. The sample lists 20,000 to 25,000 clones; just under 85% were seen once. The sequence was obtained from a woman in her forties or fifties with pancreatic cancer. Sequencing was performed on peripheral blood, taken from a patient treated with photon-based radiotherapy. The V gene is TRBV4-3, the J gene TRBJ2-2, with 11 bases lining up with TRBD2. The CDR3 region has the DNA TGCGCCAGCAGCCAGTCACTAGCGGGAGTCCTCACCGGGGAGCTGTTTTTT. Translation: CASSQSLAGVLTGELFF.